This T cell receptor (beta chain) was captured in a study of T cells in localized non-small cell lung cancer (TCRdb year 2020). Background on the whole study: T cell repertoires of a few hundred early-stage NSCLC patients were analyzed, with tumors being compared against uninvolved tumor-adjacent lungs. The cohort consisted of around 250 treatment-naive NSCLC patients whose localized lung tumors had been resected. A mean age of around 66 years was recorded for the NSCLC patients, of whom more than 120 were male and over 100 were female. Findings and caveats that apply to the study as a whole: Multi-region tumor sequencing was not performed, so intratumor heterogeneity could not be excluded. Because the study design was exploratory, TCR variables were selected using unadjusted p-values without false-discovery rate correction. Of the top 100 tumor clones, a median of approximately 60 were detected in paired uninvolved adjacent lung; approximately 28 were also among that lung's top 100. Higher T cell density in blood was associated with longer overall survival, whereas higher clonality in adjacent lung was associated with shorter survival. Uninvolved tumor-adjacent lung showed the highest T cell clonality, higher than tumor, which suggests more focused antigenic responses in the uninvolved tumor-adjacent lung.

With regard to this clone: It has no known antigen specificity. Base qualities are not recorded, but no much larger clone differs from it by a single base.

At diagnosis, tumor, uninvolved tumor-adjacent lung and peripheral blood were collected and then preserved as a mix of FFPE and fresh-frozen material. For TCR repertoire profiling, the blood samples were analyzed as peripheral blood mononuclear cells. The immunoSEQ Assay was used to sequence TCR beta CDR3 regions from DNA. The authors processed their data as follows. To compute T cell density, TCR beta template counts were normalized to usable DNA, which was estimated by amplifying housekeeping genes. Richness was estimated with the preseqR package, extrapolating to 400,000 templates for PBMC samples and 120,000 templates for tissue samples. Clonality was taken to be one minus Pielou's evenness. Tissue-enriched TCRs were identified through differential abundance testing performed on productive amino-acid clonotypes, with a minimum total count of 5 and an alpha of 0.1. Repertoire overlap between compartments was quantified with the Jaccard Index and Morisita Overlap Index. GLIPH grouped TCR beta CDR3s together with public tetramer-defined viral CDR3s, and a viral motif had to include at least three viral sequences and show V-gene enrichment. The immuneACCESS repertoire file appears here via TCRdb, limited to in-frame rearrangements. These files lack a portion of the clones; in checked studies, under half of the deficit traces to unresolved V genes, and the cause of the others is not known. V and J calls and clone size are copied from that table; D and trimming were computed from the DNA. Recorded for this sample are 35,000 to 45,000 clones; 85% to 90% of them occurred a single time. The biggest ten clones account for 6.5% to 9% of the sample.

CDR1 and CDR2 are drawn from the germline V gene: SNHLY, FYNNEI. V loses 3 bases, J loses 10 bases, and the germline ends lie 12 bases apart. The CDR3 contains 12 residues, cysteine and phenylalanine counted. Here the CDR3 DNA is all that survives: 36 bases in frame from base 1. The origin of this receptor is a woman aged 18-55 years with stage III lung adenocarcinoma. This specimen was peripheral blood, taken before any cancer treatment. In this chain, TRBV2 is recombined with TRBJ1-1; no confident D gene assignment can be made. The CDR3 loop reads CASSDARAGAFF. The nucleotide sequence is TGTGCCAGCAGTGACGCCAGAGCGGGAGCTTTCTTT.